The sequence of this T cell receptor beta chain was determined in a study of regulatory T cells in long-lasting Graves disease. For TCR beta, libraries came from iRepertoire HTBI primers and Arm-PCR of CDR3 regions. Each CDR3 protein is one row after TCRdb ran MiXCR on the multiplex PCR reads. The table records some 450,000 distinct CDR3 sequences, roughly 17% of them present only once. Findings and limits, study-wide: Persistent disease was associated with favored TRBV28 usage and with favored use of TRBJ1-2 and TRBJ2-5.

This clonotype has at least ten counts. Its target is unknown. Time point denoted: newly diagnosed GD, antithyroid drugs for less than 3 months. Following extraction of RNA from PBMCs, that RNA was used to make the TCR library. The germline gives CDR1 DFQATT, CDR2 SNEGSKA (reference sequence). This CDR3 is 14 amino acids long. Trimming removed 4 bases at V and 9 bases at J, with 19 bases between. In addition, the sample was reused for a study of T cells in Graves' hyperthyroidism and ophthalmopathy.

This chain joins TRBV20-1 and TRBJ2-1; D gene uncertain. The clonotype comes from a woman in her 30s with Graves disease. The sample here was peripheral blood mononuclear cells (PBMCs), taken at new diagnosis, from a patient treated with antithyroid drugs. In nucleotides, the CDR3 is TGCAGTGCTATTTCGTACCAATCCCAGAGTGAGCAGTTCTTC. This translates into CSAISYQSQSEQFF.